This TCR beta chain appears in the sequencing data of a study of tumor-infiltrating lymphocytes in primary liver carcinoma. Background on the study: Patients comprised men and women whose ages fell between 30 and 69 years.

Germline CDR1 is LNHDA and CDR2 is SQIVND (reference sequence). The CDR3 region is 14 residues in length, termini included. This clonotype was picked up a small number of times. Its antigen is as yet unknown. No DNA is shown, since the ends of the CDR3 on it are uncertain; the CDR3 is the one TCRdb lists. Starting material of 450 to 550 ng total RNA yielded TCR beta cDNA via a constant-region primer. Three nested multiplex PCR rounds, a slightly modified ARM-PCR method, built the TCR beta libraries. It was with TRBV1-TRBV30 forward primers and a C-beta reverse primer that the first two PCR rounds were run, at roughly 10 cycles each. TCRdb recomputed calls from the multiplex PCR reads with MiXCR, one row per CDR3 protein. This table has about 64,000 distinct CDR3 sequences, over 60% appearing once. Study outcomes and limitations: The difference in top-250-clone fraction between tumors and blood was significant, favoring tumors (p = 0.039).

Scientists recovered RNA and DNA together from about 21-30 mg of unsorted bulk tissue. With chronic HBV infection, the patients were also treatment-naive. Each tumor sample had over 80% viable tumor cells. This chain connects TRBV19 to TRBJ2-2. The TCR originated in a man aged 40-50 years with primary liver carcinoma and hepatitis B virus infection. The specimen sequenced was liver tumor tissue from sampling region 4. Specified subset: tumor region T4, right-lateral pole. The CDR3 reads CASRGDRTPGSCFF.